The 23 T cell receptor beta chains below come from one sample, sequenced in a study of cytomegalovirus exposure and HLA in healthy donors. PCR primers comprised 60 Vbeta and 13 Jbeta primers. Libraries were prepared by immunoSEQ multiplex PCR; TCRdb keeps only in-frame clonotypes and omits some of them. The sample consists of over 120,000 clones, around 80% of them appearing once. The specimen sequenced was PBMCs. The receptors stem from a woman aged 60-75 years in good health and CMV-seropositive.

The chain links TRBV5-1 to TRBJ2-3; 15 bases are a match to TRBD2. Trimming at V came to 1 base and at J to 5 bases, leaving 8 bases not matched to a gene. CDR3 size: 18 residues. Looked up from germline, CDR1 is SGHRS and CDR2 is YFSETQ. CDR3 residues: CASSLKARGLAGGDTQYF. The CDR3 DNA reads TGCGCCAGCAGCTTGAAGGCCCGGGGACTAGCGGGAGGAGATACGCAGTATTTT.

The chain is built from TRBV7-9 and TRBJ2-6; no clear D gene. This CDR3 has 17 amino acids. CDR1 and CDR2 (germline): SEHNR, FQNEAQ (reference sequence). The V end was cut by 5 bases, the J end by 0 bases, with 14 bases between. Here the CDR3 reads CASSAQVTRSGANVLTF. The CDR3, as DNA: TGTGCCAGCAGCGCGCAGGTTACCCGCTCTGGGGCCAACGTCCTGACTTTC. The complete variable domain, with remaining parts taken from reference TRBV7-9 and TRBJ2-6, reads DTGVSQNPRHKITKRGQNVTFRCDPISEHNRLYWYRQTLGQGPEFLTYFQNEAQLEKSRLLSDRFSAERPKGSFSTLEIQRTEQGDSAMYLCASSAQVTRSGANVLTFGAGSRLTVL.

V and J are TRBV7-2 and TRBJ2-3; D unresolved. The CDR3 spans 15 residues. Germline CDR1 reads SGHTA; CDR2 reads FQGNSA. V lost 5 bases to trimming and J lost 7 bases, with 19 bases between them. The CDR3 is CASSPTLEATHTQYF. The CDR3 DNA is TGTGCCAGCAGCCCCACCCTCGAGGCCACGCATACGCAGTATTTT.

The chain joins TRBV27 to TRBJ2-5, with D tentatively TRBD2 (6 bases). The CDR3 is made up of 17 amino acids. Germline V gene data show CDR1 as MNHEY and CDR2 as SMNVEV (reference sequence). The germline V and J ends were trimmed by 5 bases and 2 bases, with 21 bases remaining between them. For the CDR3, the DNA is TGTGCCAGCAGTCCTACCTCTAGCGAGACTACACAAGAGACCCAGTACTTC. As protein: CASSPTSSETTQETQYF.

CDR3 DNA: TGTGCCAGCATAATCGGCGGAAGCCTGAACACTGAAGCTTTCTTT. Protein: CASIIGGSLNTEAFF. This rearrangement joins TRBV2 to TRBJ1-1; D gene uncertain. V lost 7 bases and J lost 0, with 15 bases in between. From germline, CDR1 is SNHLY and CDR2 FYNNEI. This CDR3 is 15 amino acids long.

The chain employs TRBV28 and TRBJ2-1; the D gene is possibly TRBD2 (6 bases). This CDR3 is 15 amino acids long. CDR1 and CDR2 from the germline V gene are MDHEN and SYDVKM. V lost 5 bases to trimming and J lost 5 bases, with 16 bases between them. CDR3 region: CASSPAAWGDNEQFF. The CDR3 bases are TGTGCCAGCAGTCCCGCGGCGTGGGGGGACAATGAGCAGTTCTTC.

The chain uses TRBV27 and TRBJ2-1; TRBD1 aligns across 11 bases. CDR1 MNHEY and CDR2 SMNVEV come from the germline V gene (reference sequence). Losses at the gene ends were 5 bases for V and 4 bases for J; bases not matched to a gene: 10. The CDR3 extends over 17 amino acids. CDR3 nucleotide sequence: TGTGCCAGCAGTGTAGGACAGGGGGCCCCCCCTTACAATGAGCAGTTCTTC. Amino acids: CASSVGQGAPPYNEQFF.

The chain carries TRBV2 and TRBJ2-1; tentative D call: TRBD2 (6 bases). The CDR3 covers 13 residues. Germline V CDR1 and CDR2: SNHLY, FYNNEI. V was cut by 11 bases and J by 2 bases, with 13 bases left in between. CDR3 DNA sequence: TGTGCCGAGCGGCGGGGAGCCTACAATGAGCAGTTCTTC. It translates to CAERRGAYNEQFF.

The chain joins TRBV11-1 to TRBJ2-7; 7 bases map to TRBD1. The V gene's germline CDR1 is SGHAT and CDR2 FQDESV (reference sequence). After removal of 5 bases from V and 2 bases from J, the junction contained 12 bases not matched to a gene. The CDR3 has 16 amino acids. Written as DNA, the CDR3 is TGTGCCAGCAGCCACTTGACAGGGAAGTTTCCCTACGAGCAGTACTTC. Residues: CASSHLTGKFPYEQYF. The full variable domain, in which reference TRBV11-1 and TRBJ2-7 provide the parts outside the CDR3, is EAEVAQSPRYKITEKSQAVAFWCDPISGHATLYWYRQILGQGPELLVQFQDESVVDDSQLPKDRFSAERLKGVDSTLKIQPAELGDSAMYLCASSHLTGKFPYEQYFGPGTRLTVT.

V and J are TRBV9 and TRBJ2-7, with D perhaps TRBD1 (6 bases). The CDR3 is 17 amino acids. Germline V gene sequence: CDR1 SGDLS, CDR2 YYNGEE. V lost 3 bases and J lost 0, with 19 bases in between. In DNA, the CDR3 is TGTGCCAGCAGCGGACCCCCGAGCAGGGGCGCCTCCTACGAGCAGTACTTC. This sequence encodes CASSGPPSRGASYEQYF.

This rearrangement joins TRBV25-1 to TRBJ1-2; D remains unclear. This CDR3 has 11 residues. CDR1 MGHDK and CDR2 SYGVNS come from the germline V gene. Between the trimmed V and J ends, which lost 5 bases and 4 bases, there was a span of 5 bases. The CDR3 DNA is TGTGCCAGCAGTACGGTCTATGGCTACACCTTC. Protein sequence: CASSTVYGYTF.

CDR3: CASSHGGGVSYEQYF. The CDR3 DNA is TGTGCCAGCAGTCACGGTGGAGGTGTCTCCTACGAGCAGTACTTC. This sequence joins TRBV13 and TRBJ2-7; a weak D match, TRBD2 (5 bases). The CDR3 spans 15 residues. Germline values: CDR1 PRHDT, CDR2 FYEKMQ (reference sequence). V was clipped by 6 bases and J by 0 bases, with 15 bases between them.

The J gene is TRBJ1-1, the V gene TRBV14; tentative D call: TRBD1 (5 bases). This CDR3 is 15 amino acids long. V was shortened by 3 bases and J by 0 bases, with 11 bases between the two germline ends. Germline V gene lookup returns CDR1 SGHDN and CDR2 FVKESK. CDR3 residues: CASSQRQLMNTEAFF. The CDR3 nucleotides read TGTGCCAGCAGCCAGCGACAGCTTATGAACACTGAAGCTTTCTTT. The whole variable domain, remainder taken from reference TRBV14 and TRBJ1-1, is EAGVTQFPSHSVIEKGQTVTLRCDPISGHDNLYWYRRVMGKEIKFLLHFVKESKQDESGMPNNRFLAERTGGTYSTLKVQPAELEDSGVYFCASSQRQLMNTEAFFGQGTRLTVV.

In this sample, this clone turned up a few times. Mismatch with germline at one junction end may stem from a read error. The V call is TRBV19, the J call TRBJ1-3; 7 nucleotides line up with TRBD1. CDR3 length: 16 residues. Per the germline V gene, CDR1 is LNHDA and CDR2 is SQIVND (reference sequence). DNA for the CDR3: TGTGCCAGTAGTCCATCAGGTGGGACAGTTGCATCCCTAAGTCATTTT. Its translation is CASSPSGGTVASLSHF.

The chain recombines TRBV30 with TRBJ2-5, with a weak D call TRBD1 (6 bases). Judging by the DNA end, TRBJ2-7 fits better; the J call may be wrong. The CDR3 spans 13 residues. Germline assignment: CDR1 GTSNPN and CDR2 SVGIG (reference sequence). CDR3 region: CAWRGGLEYEQYF. The CDR3 DNA reads TGTGCCTGGAGAGGGGGTCTTGAATACGAGCAGTACTTC.

CDR3 sequence reads: CASSSTTGRSTEAFF. CDR3 in DNA: TGTGCCAGCAGCTCTACGACAGGGAGGTCCACTGAAGCTTTCTTT. V usage is TRBV5-4 and J usage is TRBJ1-1, with 7 positions matching TRBD1. J lost 4 bases, V lost 3 bases, and 9 bases had no gene match. The CDR3 covers 15 residues. The germline V gene encodes CDR1 SGHNT and CDR2 YYREEE (reference sequence).

The rearrangement uses TRBV5-6 and TRBJ1-1, with 11 positions matching TRBD1. CDR3 length equals 15 residues. The germline V gene has CDR1 SGHDT and CDR2 YYEEEE. V lost 3 bases and J lost 4; bases outside the gene matches: 5. CDR3: CASSSTGTGGTEAFF. In DNA, the CDR3 is TGTGCCAGCAGCTCAACCGGGACAGGGGGCACTGAAGCTTTCTTT.

The rearrangement links TRBV27 to TRBJ2-5; 9 bases line up with TRBD2. J gave up 3 bases and V 5 bases, and 7 bases lay outside the gene matches. There are 15 residues in the CDR3. The germline gives CDR1 MNHEY, CDR2 SMNVEV (reference sequence). This CDR3 reads CASSPSTSGEETQYF. CDR3 nucleotide sequence: TGTGCCAGCAGTCCCTCGACTAGCGGTGAAGAGACCCAGTACTTC.

The CDR3 is CASSLVGGTSGYEQYF. The CDR3 region has the DNA TGTGCCAGCAGCTTAGTAGGCGGGACTAGCGGCTACGAGCAGTACTTC. The J gene is TRBJ2-7, the V gene TRBV7-9; 11 bases are shared with TRBD2. This CDR3 is built from 16 residues. Germline-derived CDR1 and CDR2 are SEHNR and FQNEAQ (reference sequence). Trimming cost V 1 base and J 3 bases; bases outside gene matches: 5.

The V gene is TRBV19, the J gene TRBJ2-1; D possibly corresponds to TRBD2 (6 bases). Trimming pared 4 bases from V and 4 bases from J, leaving 8 bases between. The length of the CDR3 is 13 residues. Looked up from germline, CDR1 is LNHDA and CDR2 is SQIVND (reference sequence). The CDR3 region is CASSKGLYNEQFF. DNA of the CDR3: TGTGCCAGTAGTAAGGGACTTTACAATGAGCAGTTCTTC.

This clone was found a few times. V and J are TRBV27 and TRBJ2-2, with 7 bases lining up with TRBD1. CDR3 length: 16 residues. J gave up 0 bases and V 5 bases, and 6 bases lay outside the gene matches. Germline V gives CDR1 MNHEY, CDR2 SMNVEV (reference sequence). The CDR3: CASSPWDSANTGELFF. In DNA, the CDR3 is TGTGCCAGCAGTCCCTGGGACAGCGCGAACACCGGGGAGCTGTTTTTT.

In this sample, this clone turned up a few times. The chain couples TRBV6-6 to TRBJ1-4; no clear D. CDR3 length: 15 residues. Trimming pared 2 bases from V and 4 bases from J, leaving 11 bases between. In germline, CDR1 is MNHNY, CDR2 SVGAGI (reference sequence). The CDR3 spells CASSYPGEGNEKLFF. The DNA of the CDR3 is TGTGCCAGCAGTTACCCCGGGGAGGGTAATGAAAAACTGTTTTTT.

The V and J genes are TRBV28 and TRBJ2-6, with D maybe TRBD2 (5 bases). This CDR3 has 18 amino acids. CDR1 is MDHEN and CDR2 is SYDVKM in the germline V gene. Trimming stripped 6 bases from V and 1 base from J, with 19 bases between. The CDR3 sequence is CASSLFPGKVSGANVLTF. The CDR3 bases are TGTGCCAGCAGCCTCTTCCCGGGAAAGGTTTCTGGGGCCAACGTCCTGACTTTC. Full variable domain (remainder filled in from reference TRBV28 and TRBJ2-6): DVKVTQSSRYLVKRTGEKVFLECVQDMDHENMFWYRQDPGLGLRLIYFSYDVKMKEKGDIPEGYSVSREKKERFSLILESASTNQTSMYLCASSLFPGKVSGANVLTFGAGSRLTVL.